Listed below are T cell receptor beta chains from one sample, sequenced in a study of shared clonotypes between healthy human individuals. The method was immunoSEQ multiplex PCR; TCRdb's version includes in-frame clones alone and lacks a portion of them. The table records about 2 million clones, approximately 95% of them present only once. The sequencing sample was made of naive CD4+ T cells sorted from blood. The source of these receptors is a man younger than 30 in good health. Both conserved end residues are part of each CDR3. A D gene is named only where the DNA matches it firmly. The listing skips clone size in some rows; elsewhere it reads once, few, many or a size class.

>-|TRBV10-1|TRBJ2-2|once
TGCGCCAGCAGTGAGGTTGAGGGCCCCAACACCGGGGAGCTGTTTTTT
CASSEVEGPNTGELFF
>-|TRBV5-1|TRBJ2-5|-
TGCGCCAGCAGCTTGGAGCCGGGGATGACAGGAGAGACCCAGTACTTC
CASSLEPGMTGETQYF
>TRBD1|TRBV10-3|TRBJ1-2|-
TGTGCCATCAGTGGGACAGGGGGGTTTGAGGATGGCTACACCTTC
CAISGTGGFEDGYTF
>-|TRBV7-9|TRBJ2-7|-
TGTGCCAGCACACGATTAGTGGATGAGCAGTACTTC
CASTRLVDEQYF
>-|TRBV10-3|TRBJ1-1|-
TGTGCCATCAGTTCCCCTTTAGACACTGAAGCTTTCTTT
CAISSPLDTEAFF
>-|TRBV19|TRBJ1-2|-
TGTGCCAGTAGGATCGACAGGACCTGGGGCTACACCTTC
CASRIDRTWGYTF
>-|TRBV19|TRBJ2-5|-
TGTGCCAGTAGTAGGACAGACCAAGAGACCCAGTACTTC
CASSRTDQETQYF
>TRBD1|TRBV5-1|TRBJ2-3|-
TGCGCCAGCAGCGGGACAGGGGGCACAGATACGCAGTATTTT
CASSGTGGTDTQYF
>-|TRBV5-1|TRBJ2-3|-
TGCGCCAGCAGCCCGGTCGACAGGGCGGGAACAGATACGCAGTATTTT
CASSPVDRAGTDTQYF
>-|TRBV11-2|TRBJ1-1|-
TGTGCCAGCAGCTTAGCCTCTCACATGGTTGCTTTCTTT
CASSLASHMVAFF
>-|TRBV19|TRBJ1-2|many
TGTGCCAGTAGTACAGACGGTCTTACTAGTGGCTACACCTTC
CASSTDGLTSGYTF
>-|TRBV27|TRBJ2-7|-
TGTGCCAGCAGTTTACCCCGACAGGAGGCCACGCACGAGCAGTACTTC
CASSLPRQEATHEQYF
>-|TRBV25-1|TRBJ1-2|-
TGTGCCAGCAGTGGGGATCTAGGGAGCGGCTACACCTTC
CASSGDLGSGYTF
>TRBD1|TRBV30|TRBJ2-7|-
TGTGCCTGGAGTGCAGGGGGCCCGGCCGAGCAGTACTTC
CAWSAGGPAEQYF
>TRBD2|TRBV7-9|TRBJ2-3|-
TGTGCCAGCAGCGAGAGGGGACTAGGGCCAGATACGCAGTATTTT
CASSERGLGPDTQYF
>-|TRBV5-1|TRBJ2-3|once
TGCGCCAGCAAATCAGGTAGCGTCACAGATACGCAGTATTTT
CASKSGSVTDTQYF
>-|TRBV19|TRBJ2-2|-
TGTGCCAGTAGTGCCGGGACACCCTTCACCGGGGAGCTGTTTTTT
CASSAGTPFTGELFF